In this sample, the clone carrying this T cell receptor beta chain turned up a few times. Its specificity is unknown. The data are from a study of beta chain features in type 1 diabetes. This CDR3 is built from 13 residues. CDR1 and CDR2 from the germline V gene are MNHEY and SMNVEV (reference sequence). The V gene lost 4 bases and the J gene lost 3 bases, with 9 bases spanning the gap. Study-wide results and limits: Type 1 diabetes patients had moderately but significantly shorter TCRB CDR3s in all four CD4+ subsets. For patients, the naive, central memory and Treg TCRB repertoires appeared more alike than for healthy donors.

Sorting that relied on CD45RO/CCR7/CD25/CD127/CD95/CD27 yielded CD4+ naive, central memory, regulatory and stem cell-like memory cells. TCRB transcripts that were expressed got sequenced, as all of the isolated RNA had been reverse transcribed. TCRdb keeps only in-frame clones here, not all; method: immunoSEQ multiplex PCR. The repertoire holds about 320,000 clones, with approximately 14% as singletons. This chain connects TRBV27 to TRBJ2-5; D remains ambiguous. The sample taken for sequencing was central memory CD4+ T cells from blood. The TCR originated in a man aged 30 to 39 in good health. CDR3 region: CASSYRRKETQYF. The CDR3 coding sequence is TGTGCCAGCAGTTATCGCCGGAAAGAGACCCAGTACTTC.